The 27 T cell receptor beta chains below all came from one sample that was sequenced in a study of T cell repertoires in cytomegalovirus infection. TCRdb ran MiXCR on the reads and lists one entry per CDR3 protein. The sample lists 560,000 or so distinct CDR3 sequences, 16% occurring once. What was sequenced was CD8+ T cells from PBMCs. The receptor source for this set is a human donor in good health (CMV status not recorded). Some clones in this sample may be carry-over from other donors' samples.

This clonotype is large by share. The chain links TRBV7-2 to TRBJ2-3; 16 bases are shared with TRBD2. The CDR3 covers 18 residues. V shed 3 bases and J 3 bases; nucleotides not matched to a gene: 6. Germline V gives CDR1 SGHTA, CDR2 FQGNSA. The CDR3 region is CASSLGLAGGVSTDTQYF. The CDR3 nucleotides read TGTGCCAGCAGCTTGGGACTAGCGGGGGGGGTGTCAACAGATACGCAGTATTTT. Full variable domain (missing parts from reference TRBV7-2 and TRBJ2-3): GAGVSQSPSNKVTEKGKDVELRCDPISGHTALYWYRQSLGQGLEFLIYFQGNSAPDKSGLPSDRFSAERTGGSVSTLTIQRTQQEDSAVYLCASSLGLAGGVSTDTQYFGPGTRLTVL.

This clonotype was seen many times. The rearrangement uses TRBV6-2 or TRBV6-3 and TRBJ2-2, with unresolved D. CDR3 length: 14 amino acids. Germline V gene data show CDR1 as MNHEY and CDR2 as SVGEGT. V was pared by 6 bases and J by 1 base, with 9 bases between. CDR3 amino acids: CASSRAQNTGELFF. Written as DNA, the CDR3 is TGTGCCAGCAGCAGAGCGCAGAACACCGGGGAGCTGTTTTTT.

This clonotype was counted ten times or more. The gene calls are TRBV12-5 and TRBJ2-5; the D gene is possibly TRBD2 (6 bases). V was pared by 7 bases and J by 1 base, with 19 bases between. CDR3 length: 16 residues. The germline CDR1 and CDR2 sequences are LGHNT and FRNRAP. In DNA, the CDR3 is TGTGCTAGTGCCAATCCGGGACTCAGCTCCCAAGAGACCCAGTACTTC. This sequence encodes CASANPGLSSQETQYF.

The V call is TRBV29-1, the J call TRBJ1-2; tentatively, D is TRBD1 (5 bases). Trimming took off 4 bases at V and 0 bases at J, with 9 bases between the two ends. Germline values: CDR1 SQVTM, CDR2 ANQGSEA. This CDR3 is built from 13 residues. CDR3 residues: CSVGRVTNYGYTF. DNA of the CDR3: TGCAGCGTTGGCAGGGTTACTAACTATGGCTACACCTTC.

This clonotype has a count of ten or more. V and J are TRBV6-1 and TRBJ1-5; no firm D call. V lost 6 bases, J lost 1 base, and 13 bases lay in between. Germline V gene data show CDR1 as MNHNS and CDR2 as SASEGT. This CDR3 has 15 amino acids. CDR3 sequence: CASSPTFQSNQPQHF. CDR3 coding DNA: TGTGCCAGCAGCCCCACCTTTCAGAGCAATCAGCCCCAGCATTTT.

This chain uses TRBV2 with TRBJ2-2; D not resolved. The V and J ends lost 9 bases and 0 bases respectively, with 8 bases between them. The CDR3 length is 13 residues. Germline CDR1 and CDR2: SNHLY and FYNNEI. CDR3 protein: CASYISNTGELFF. For the CDR3, the DNA is TGTGCCAGTTATATCTCGAACACCGGGGAGCTGTTTTTT.

This clonotype was observed many times. This chain connects TRBV5-6 to TRBJ1-5; 8 bases are shared with TRBD1. Unmatched junction bases numbered 9, after V lost 1 base and J lost 0 bases. Germline-derived CDR1 and CDR2 are SGHDT and YYEEEE. The CDR3 covers 18 residues. The CDR3 DNA sequence: TGTGCCAGCAGCTTGAGTGGGACAGGTAGATATAGCAATCAGCCCCAGCATTTT. This translates into CASSLSGTGRYSNQPQHF.

The DNA of the CDR3 is TGTGCCAGCAGCTCCGACGGAGCTAACTATGGCTACACCTTC. It encodes CASSSDGANYGYTF. The genes are TRBV7-3 and TRBJ1-2; D is unclear. Germline V gene sequence: CDR1 SGHTA, CDR2 FQGTGA. The V end lost 4 bases, the J end lost 0 bases, and 9 bases lay between the germline ends. The CDR3 covers 14 residues.

This clonotype was seen ten or more times. V usage is TRBV15 and J usage is TRBJ2-1, with 12 positions matching TRBD2. The CDR3 is 18 amino acids. V was clipped by 0 bases and J by 7 bases; unmatched bases: 10. Looked up from germline, CDR1 is LNHNV and CDR2 is YYDKDF (reference sequence). The CDR3 nucleotides are TGTGCCACCAGCAGAGAGGGTCGGGGGACTAGCGGGCAGAATGAGCAGTTCTTC. Amino acid sequence: CATSREGRGTSGQNEQFF.

The table lists this clonotype with many counts. The CDR3 nucleotides read TGTGCCAGCAGTTTAGAGGACAGCTCTAATGAGCAGTTCTTC. Protein: CASSLEDSSNEQFF. This chain joins TRBV12-3 or TRBV12-4 and TRBJ2-1, with D possibly TRBD1 on 6 matching bases. The CDR3 covers 14 residues. V was trimmed by 1 base and J by 7 bases, leaving 11 bases between them.

The chain recombines TRBV7-9 with TRBJ1-4; 9 bases line up with TRBD1. Trimming removed 5 bases from V and 7 bases from J; junction bases left unmatched: 8. Germline-derived CDR1 and CDR2 are SEHNR and FQNEAQ (reference sequence). The length of the CDR3 is 15 residues. The chain's CDR3 is CASSNPGQGTEKLFF. CDR3 in DNA: TGTGCCAGCAGCAATCCGGGACAGGGTACTGAAAAACTGTTTTTT.

This clonotype was counted at least ten times. The genes are TRBV2 and TRBJ1-3, with a possible D match to TRBD1 (5 bases). This CDR3 spans 18 amino acids. From germline, CDR1 is SNHLY and CDR2 FYNNEI. Trimming pared 6 bases from V and 0 bases from J, leaving 21 bases between. CDR3 nucleotides: TGTGCCAGCAGGGGGCGTCGATGGGACGAAAACTCTGGAAACACCATATATTTT. Its translation: CASRGRRWDENSGNTIYF.

The rearrangement joins TRBV12-3 or TRBV12-4 to TRBJ2-2; a weak D match, TRBD1 (5 bases). The V gene lost 6 bases and the J gene lost 1 base, with 9 bases spanning the gap. CDR3 length equals 14 residues. CDR3 residues: CASRDSLNTGELFF. As DNA, the CDR3 is TGTGCCAGCAGAGACAGCTTGAACACCGGGGAGCTGTTTTTT.

This clonotype was recorded only once. A read error may produce the germline difference seen at one junction end. The J gene is TRBJ2-7, the V gene TRBV7-8; TRBD1 matches at 11 bases. This CDR3 contains 16 residues. Germline CDR1 and CDR2: SGHVS and FQNEAQ. CDR3 loop: CASSAGRDRGVNEPYF. The CDR3 DNA is TGTGCCAGCAGCGCGGGCAGGGACAGGGGGGTCAACGAGCCGTACTTC.

This clonotype was observed a few times. The rearrangement links TRBV20-1 to TRBJ2-1, with TRBD2 identical over 10 bases. V lost 6 bases to trimming and J lost 4 bases; unmatched junction nucleotides: 12. CDR1 DFQATT and CDR2 SNEGSKA come from the germline V gene (reference sequence). CDR3 length equals 16 residues. DNA for the CDR3: TGCAGTGCGGCCGGGACTAGCGCGGCGGAATACAATGAGCAGTTCTTC. Its translation: CSAAGTSAAEYNEQFF.

In DNA, the CDR3 is TGTGCCAGCAGCCGCGGGGGACTCCTCTACAATGAGCAGTTCTTC. This sequence encodes CASSRGGLLYNEQFF. The gene calls are TRBV6-1 and TRBJ2-1; 7 nucleotides agree with TRBD2. Germline CDR1 MNHNS, CDR2 SASEGT. The J segment lost 3 bases and the V segment lost 6 bases, leaving 8 bases of the junction unmatched. This CDR3 has 15 residues.

Many counts were recorded for this clonotype. This chain uses TRBV27 with TRBJ1-1; no firm D call. This CDR3 has 14 residues. Between the trimmed V and J ends, which lost 5 bases and 6 bases, there was a span of 16 bases. The germline V gene has CDR1 MNHEY and CDR2 SMNVEV (reference sequence). This CDR3 is CASSLTLDGSEAFF. The DNA for the CDR3 is TGTGCCAGCAGTCTCACCCTGGACGGATCTGAAGCTTTCTTT.

This clonotype was detected many times. This chain joins TRBV11-2 and TRBJ1-4, with D uncertain. The germline V gene has CDR1 SGHAT and CDR2 FQNNGV. With 5 bases removed from V and 8 bases from J, the gap between germline ends came to 12 bases. The CDR3 has 13 amino acids. The CDR3 DNA follows: TGTGCCAGCAGCCCCTTGATGGAAGAAAAACTGTTTTTT. As protein: CASSPLMEEKLFF. Supplemented by reference TRBV11-2 and TRBJ1-4, the full variable domain reads EAGVAQSPRYKIIEKRQSVAFWCNPISGHATLYWYQQILGQGPKLLIQFQNNGVVDDSQLPKDRFSAERLKGVDSTLKIQPAKLEDSAVYLCASSPLMEEKLFFGSGTQLSVL.

This clonotype was detected ten times or more. The gene calls are TRBV7-8 and TRBJ2-2; D is uncertain. The V and J ends lost 2 bases and 4 bases respectively, with 5 bases between them. Germline V gene data show CDR1 as SGHVS and CDR2 as FQNEAQ. The CDR3 consists of 13 residues. This CDR3 is CASSLISTGELFF. CDR3 in DNA: TGTGCCAGCAGCTTAATCAGCACCGGGGAGCTGTTTTTT. Together with reference TRBV7-8 and TRBJ2-2, the CDR3 gives the full variable domain: GAGVSQSPRYKVAKRGQDVALRCDPISGHVSLFWYQQALGQGPEFLTYFQNEAQLDKSGLPSDRFFAERPEGSVSTLKIQRTQQEDSAVYLCASSLISTGELFFGEGSRLTVL.

The chain links TRBV14 to TRBJ2-3; D is unresolved. Germline CDR1 reads SGHDN; CDR2 reads FVKESK. V was shortened by 0 bases and J by 4 bases, with 5 bases between the two germline ends. CDR3 length: 13 residues. The CDR3 region has the DNA TGTGCCAGCAGCCAAGATTGGGCAGATACGCAGTATTTT. It yields the protein CASSQDWADTQYF. The full variable domain, with the rest looked up from reference TRBV14 and TRBJ2-3, is EAGVTQFPSHSVIEKGQTVTLRCDPISGHDNLYWYRRVMGKEIKFLLHFVKESKQDESGMPNNRFLAERTGGTYSTLKVQPAELEDSGVYFCASSQDWADTQYFGPGTRLTVL.

Only a few counts were recorded for this clonotype. A junction end diverges from the germline sequence, so it may reflect a read error. The chain combines TRBV6-1 with TRBJ2-7; possibly TRBD1 for D (7 bases). Per germline, CDR1 MNHNS and CDR2 SASEGT. The CDR3 is made up of 16 amino acids. The CDR3 here is CASSLLPPGGPFVAVF. The CDR3 bases are TGTGCCAGCAGTCTGCTGCCCCCAGGGGGGCCCTTTGTTGCGGTCTTC.

This clonotype has ten or more counts. The V and J genes are TRBV19 and TRBJ2-2, with a tentative D call TRBD2 (5 bases). Trimming removed 7 bases from V and 2 bases from J, with 14 bases in between. CDR1 and CDR2 (germline): LNHDA, SQIVND (reference sequence). The CDR3 length is 15 residues. CDR3 sequence reads: CASTPAGSNTGELFF. Here the CDR3 DNA reads TGTGCCAGTACCCCTGCGGGTTCAAACACCGGGGAGCTGTTTTTT.

This chain connects TRBV7-9 to TRBJ2-7; D is unclear. Trimming shortened V by 4 bases and J by 2 bases, and 12 bases separated the two germline ends. The CDR3 length is 14 residues. The germline V gene encodes CDR1 SEHNR and CDR2 FQNEAQ (reference sequence). The DNA for the CDR3 is TGTGCCAGCAGCTCTACAGTAGGACCCTACGAGCAGTACTTC. Residues: CASSSTVGPYEQYF.

Only a few counts were recorded for this clonotype. The chain is built from TRBV27 and TRBJ2-2; D unresolved. The length of the CDR3 is 15 residues. Germline V gives CDR1 MNHEY, CDR2 SMNVEV (reference sequence). V was cut by 3 bases and J by 6 bases, with 14 bases left in between. CDR3 nucleotide sequence: TGTGCCAGCAGTTTGGGTCCTGAGGTGGCCGGGGAGCTGTTTTTT. This encodes CASSLGPEVAGELFF.

This clonotype was seen a handful of times. The chain recombines TRBV6-1 with TRBJ2-2; 7 bases are shared with TRBD1. CDR3 length: 14 amino acids. CDR1 is MNHNS, CDR2 SASEGT, per germline. With V trimmed by 3 bases and J by 5 bases, 3 bases remained unmatched. The CDR3 DNA follows: TGTGCCAGCAGTGATAACAGGGGAACCGGGGAGCTGTTTTTT. Translated: CASSDNRGTGELFF.

The gene calls are TRBV19 and TRBJ2-1; the match to TRBD2 covers 12 bases. The CDR3 is made up of 13 amino acids. The ends lost 6 bases at V and 10 bases at J; junction bases unmatched: 4. Germline V gene lookup returns CDR1 LNHDA and CDR2 SQIVND (reference sequence). The CDR3, as DNA: TGTGCCAGTAGCTGGACTAGCGGGAACGAGCAGTTCTTC. This sequence encodes CASSWTSGNEQFF.

This clonotype was counted between two and nine times. CDR3 bases: TGTGCCAGCCAACCTGTGGCAAAGCGTGGCTACACCTTC. Translated, it gives CASQPVAKRGYTF. The chain recombines TRBV5-5 with TRBJ1-2, with no clear D. The CDR3 extends over 13 amino acids. CDR1 and CDR2 from the germline V gene are SGHKS and YYEKEE (reference sequence). V was cut by 7 bases and J by 7 bases, with 17 bases left in between.